Presented here are 16 T cell receptor beta chains from one specimen sequenced in a study of blood T cell repertoires in COVID-19. Measured with immunoSEQ multiplex PCR; TCRdb has only the in-frame clones, and not every one. In the table there are 250,000 to 350,000 clones, approximately 85% of which are singletons. Sequenced input: peripheral blood. The receptors were sampled from a human donor with COVID-19, enrolled during active disease. The donor label of this sample is uncertain.

The V gene is TRBV6-4, the J gene TRBJ1-1; D remains unclear. Germline CDR1 reads MRHNA; CDR2 reads SNTAGT. This CDR3 has 13 residues. With 6 bases removed from V and 6 bases from J, the gap between germline ends came to 14 bases. Here the CDR3 DNA reads TGTGCCAGCAGCCGGGAGAGAGACGCTGAAGCTTTCTTT. It is translated as CASSRERDAEAFF.

The V call is TRBV24-1, the J call TRBJ2-1, with a possible D match to TRBD2 (5 bases). CDR1 KGHDR and CDR2 SFDVKD come from the germline V gene. V was clipped by 3 bases and J by 0 bases, with 17 bases between them. The CDR3 covers 18 residues. CDR3 nucleotide sequence: TGTGCCACCAGTGATCCAGCAAAAGCGGTCAGCTCCTACAATGAGCAGTTCTTC. It is translated as CATSDPAKAVSSYNEQFF.

The genes are TRBV2 and TRBJ2-5; D is uncertain. Trimming removed 8 bases from V and 5 bases from J, with 15 bases in between. This CDR3 has 13 residues. CDR1 is SNHLY and CDR2 is FYNNEI in the germline V gene. As DNA, the CDR3 is TGTGCCAGCCACGAACTGGAGTTGGAGACCCAGTACTTC. Translating it yields CASHELELETQYF.

The V call is TRBV3-1 (or the pseudogene TRBV3-2), the J call TRBJ1-2; TRBD1 matches 7 bases. Losses at the gene ends were 5 bases for V and 5 bases for J; bases not matched to a gene: 14. The germline V gene has CDR1 LGHDT and CDR2 YNNKEL (reference sequence). This CDR3 comprises 16 residues. As DNA, the CDR3 is TGTGCCAGCAGCTCCCCCAGGGGGTCGTCACTTTATGGCTACACCTTC. The encoded protein is CASSSPRGSSLYGYTF.

The chain joins TRBV5-5 to TRBJ1-4; TRBD1 might be the D (5 bases). This CDR3 is built from 14 residues. CDR1 and CDR2 from the germline V gene are SGHKS and YYEKEE (reference sequence). The V gene lost 3 bases and the J gene lost 8 bases, with 14 bases spanning the gap. CDR3 in DNA: TGTGCCAGCAGCTCAGGGTCGGAATGGGAAAAACTGTTTTTT. Amino acid sequence: CASSSGSEWEKLFF.

The CDR3 is CASSINRGEKLFF. CDR3 DNA: TGTGCCAGTAGTATTAACCGCGGTGAAAAACTGTTTTTT. The chain links TRBV19 to TRBJ1-4; D call uncertain. The CDR3 loop spans 13 amino acids. V was cut by 3 bases and J by 7 bases, with 9 bases left in between. Germline V lookup: CDR1 LNHDA, CDR2 SQIVND (reference sequence).

This clone was picked up a small number of times. The V gene is TRBV30, the J gene TRBJ2-7; possibly TRBD1 for D (5 bases). V was clipped by 0 bases and J by 6 bases, with 12 bases between them. This CDR3 is built from 13 residues. From germline, CDR1 is GTSNPN and CDR2 SVGIG (reference sequence). In DNA, the CDR3 is TGTGCCTGGAGTGTACGACAGTTTGGCGAGCAGTACTTC. Its translation: CAWSVRQFGEQYF.

The chain couples TRBV19 to TRBJ1-5; 7 nucleotides match TRBD1. Germline assignment: CDR1 LNHDA and CDR2 SQIVND (reference sequence). The CDR3 is 16 residues long. The V and J ends lost 5 bases and 6 bases, in that order; junction bases with no gene match: 13. CDR3 nucleotide sequence: TGTGCCAGTAGTGCGAGCAGGGGACAGTATTCTCAGCCCCAGCATTTT. It codes for CASSASRGQYSQPQHF.

The V gene is TRBV30, the J gene TRBJ1-2; 8 bases agree with TRBD1. CDR3 size: 12 residues. Germline assignment: CDR1 GTSNPN and CDR2 SVGIG (reference sequence). Losses at the gene ends were 5 bases for V and 3 bases for J; bases not matched to a gene: 2. CDR3 DNA: TGTGCCTGGGGACAGGGTTACTATGGCTACACCTTC. Its protein is CAWGQGYYGYTF.

V usage is TRBV12-3 or TRBV12-4 and J usage is TRBJ2-7, with D possibly being TRBD1 (6 bases). This CDR3 has 12 residues. V was pared by 4 bases and J by 9 bases, with 13 bases between. The CDR3 nucleotides are TGTGCCAGCAGTTACCTAACGACAGGGCAGTACTTC. Protein sequence: CASSYLTTGQYF.

The rearrangement links TRBV12-5 to TRBJ2-7; 11 bases are a match to TRBD1. The CDR3 runs 15 residues. V shed 6 bases and J 3 bases; nucleotides not matched to a gene: 7. The V gene's germline CDR1 is LGHNT and CDR2 FRNRAP. The DNA for the CDR3 is TGTGCTAGTGGCATGGGACAGGGGGAGGGCTACGAGCAGTACTTC. Amino acid sequence: CASGMGQGEGYEQYF.

Only a few counts were recorded for this clone. The chain employs TRBV5-1 and TRBJ2-3; the match to TRBD2 covers 11 bases. V shed 6 bases and J 2 bases; nucleotides not matched to a gene: 8. Germline V lookup: CDR1 SGHRS, CDR2 YFSETQ. This CDR3 region has 16 residues. CDR3 in amino acids: CASTSLAGGATDTQYF. DNA of the CDR3: TGCGCCAGCACCTCCCTAGCGGGAGGAGCCACAGATACGCAGTATTTT.

This chain uses TRBV2 with TRBJ2-2; 13 nucleotides match TRBD2. Germline V lookup: CDR1 SNHLY, CDR2 FYNNEI. This CDR3 contains 17 residues. V lost 6 bases to trimming and J lost 5 bases; unmatched junction nucleotides: 9. CDR3 protein: CASSVGLAGAPTGELFF. In nucleotides, the CDR3 is TGTGCCAGCAGCGTCGGACTAGCGGGAGCCCCGACCGGGGAGCTGTTTTTT.

The V gene is TRBV21-1, the J gene TRBJ2-1; the table's D call, TRBD2, was not checked against the DNA. TRBV21-1 is described as a pseudogene. The CDR3 is 18 amino acids. The CDR3 nucleotides are TGTGCCAGCAGCAAAACCCAGACTAGCGGGAGAGAGATTAATGAGCAGTTCTTC. This translates into CASSKTQTSGREINEQFF.

This clone was picked up a small number of times. V gene TRBV19 combines with J gene TRBJ2-4; perhaps TRBD1 as D (5 bases). The CDR3 extends over 13 amino acids. Germline loops: CDR1 LNHDA, CDR2 SQIVND (reference sequence). Trimming removed 6 bases from V and 10 bases from J, with 16 bases in between. CDR3 loop: CASSPTGPGIQYF. The CDR3 DNA sequence: TGTGCCAGTAGCCCGACTGGGCCAGGGATTCAGTACTTC.

The chain recombines TRBV5-1 with TRBJ1-4; maybe TRBD1 (5 bases). Trimming took 0 bases from V and 7 from J, leaving 13 bases between them. Germline V lookup: CDR1 SGHRS, CDR2 YFSETQ. This CDR3 comprises 15 residues. Written as DNA, the CDR3 is TGCGCCAGCAGCTTGGCCGAAGGGACTGGTGAAAAACTGTTTTTT. Its protein product is CASSLAEGTGEKLFF.